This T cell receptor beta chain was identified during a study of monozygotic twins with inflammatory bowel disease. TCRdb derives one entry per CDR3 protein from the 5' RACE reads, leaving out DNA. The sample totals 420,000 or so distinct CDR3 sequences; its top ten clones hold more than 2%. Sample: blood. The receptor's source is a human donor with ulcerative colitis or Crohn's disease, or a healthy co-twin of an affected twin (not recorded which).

The CDR3 here is CASSSGPVGSYNEQFF. The rearrangement uses TRBV5-1 and TRBJ2-1; the D gene TCRdb calls, TRBD2, cannot be checked with no DNA. The germline V gene encodes CDR1 SGHRS and CDR2 YFSETQ. The CDR3 totals 16 residues.